This T cell receptor (beta chain) is from a study of blood T cell repertoires in COVID-19. Overall study context: Some COVID-19 samples were acute and others convalescent; all came from the United States, Italy and Spain. Sample material is recorded as cDNA or gDNA derived from T cells, B-cell-depleted T cells, or PBMCs.

This clone occurred a few times. The V gene's germline CDR1 is SGHRS and CDR2 YFSETQ. Trimming took 4 bases from V and 2 from J; bases not matched to a gene: 6. This CDR3 is built from 16 residues. How the authors handled the data: Quantification of nucleated cells was approximated via reference gene primer amplification. Only in-frame clones appear in the TCRdb table, and some are missing; sequencing was by immunoSEQ multiplex PCR. V and J calls and clone size are copied from that table; D and trimming were computed from the DNA. The sample holds more than 200,000 clones, roughly 80% seen once. The chain is built from TRBV5-1 and TRBJ2-2, with TRBD2 matching over 9 bases. Source material: peripheral blood. The sequence came from a woman aged 80 or over with active or convalescent COVID-19. CDR3: CASSPGLAVNTGELFF. In nucleotides, the CDR3 is TGCGCCAGCAGCCCGGGACTAGCAGTTAACACCGGGGAGCTGTTTTTT.